The 28 T cell receptor beta chains presented below share a single source sample, sequenced in a study of cytomegalovirus exposure and HLA in healthy donors. PCR used 60 Vbeta primers and 13 Jbeta primers. TCRdb keeps only in-frame clones here, not all; method: immunoSEQ multiplex PCR. The profile covers about 210,000 clones, with about 86% appearing a single time and over 1.5% taken by the ten largest. Sequencing was done on a sample of PBMCs. The receptors stem from a middle-aged man in good health and CMV-seropositive.

The chain joins TRBV6-1 to TRBJ2-1; no firm D call. V was clipped by 6 bases and J by 12 bases, with 12 bases between them. CDR1 and CDR2 from the germline V gene are MNHNS and SASEGT. The CDR3 totals 11 residues. CDR3 amino acids: CASRIAYGQFF. The DNA for the CDR3 is TGTGCCAGCAGAATCGCCTATGGGCAGTTCTTC.

This chain uses TRBV4-3 with TRBJ2-5; D remains unclear. CDR3 length: 13 amino acids. Trimming removed 0 bases from V and 4 bases from J, with 6 bases in between. Germline V lookup: CDR1 LGHNA, CDR2 YSLEER. The CDR3 bases are TGCGCCAGCAGCCAAGATTCAGGAGAGACCCAGTACTTC. It encodes CASSQDSGETQYF.

The rearrangement joins TRBV19 to TRBJ1-1; D perhaps matches TRBD1 (5 bases). CDR3 length: 13 amino acids. CDR1 and CDR2 from the germline V gene are LNHDA and SQIVND (reference sequence). V was clipped by 3 bases and J by 4 bases, with 9 bases between them. This CDR3 reads CASSIAGGTEAFF. CDR3 nucleotides: TGTGCCAGTAGTATTGCCGGGGGCACTGAAGCTTTCTTT.

The CDR3 sequence is CASSLVSRSTIYF. CDR3 nucleotide sequence: TGTGCCAGCAGCTTGGTAAGCCGGAGCACCATATATTTT. This chain joins TRBV5-4 and TRBJ1-3, with D unresolved. The CDR3 is made up of 13 amino acids. V was shortened by 0 bases and J by 9 bases, with 10 bases between the two germline ends. Germline V gives CDR1 SGHNT, CDR2 YYREEE (reference sequence).

This rearrangement joins TRBV29-1 to TRBJ2-1, with 10 positions matching TRBD1. The germline gives CDR1 SQVTM, CDR2 ANQGSEA. Unmatched junction bases numbered 13, after V lost 7 bases and J lost 7 bases. The CDR3 covers 15 residues. The CDR3 loop reads CSGRRTGGLGNEQFF. In DNA, the CDR3 is TGCAGCGGACGACGGACAGGGGGGTTGGGAAATGAGCAGTTCTTC.

The chain links TRBV6-6 to TRBJ2-7; 8 nucleotides agree with TRBD1. This CDR3 has 14 residues. The germline gives CDR1 MNHNY, CDR2 SVGAGI (reference sequence). Trimming at V came to 7 bases and at J to 4 bases, leaving 9 bases not matched to a gene. The CDR3 sequence is CASKGQGAVYEQYF. As DNA, the CDR3 is TGTGCCAGCAAAGGGCAGGGGGCTGTGTACGAGCAGTACTTC.

The J gene is TRBJ2-6, the V gene TRBV29-1; D not certain. The CDR3 has 12 amino acids. The V end was cut by 7 bases, the J end by 0 bases, with 4 bases between. CDR1 is SQVTM and CDR2 is ANQGSEA in the germline V gene. The CDR3 DNA reads as TGCAGCGCGAGCTCTGGGGCCAACGTCCTGACTTTC. This codes for CSASSGANVLTF.

The chain joins TRBV23-1 to TRBJ2-5; TRBD1 is a possible D gene (6 bases). TRBV23-1 is an ORF, with its function uncertain. This CDR3 contains 16 residues. With 4 bases removed from V and 4 bases from J, the gap between germline ends came to 19 bases. CDR3 DNA sequence: TGCGCCAGCAGTCTCAAAATAGCAGGGGCGCTAGAGACCCAGTACTTC. Translating it yields CASSLKIAGALETQYF.

The rearrangement links TRBV12-2 to TRBJ2-7; TRBD2 is taken as the D call from the table, unchecked against the DNA. TRBV12-2 is shown as a pseudogene. The CDR3 has 19 residues. The CDR3: CASRFVSCCDCKASYEQYF. CDR3 sequence (DNA): TGTGCAAGTCGCTTTGTGAGTTGCTGCGACTGCAAGGCGTCCTACGAGCAGTACTTC.

This clone appeared a single time. V gene TRBV9 combines with J gene TRBJ2-5, with 7 positions matching TRBD2. Germline V lookup: CDR1 SGDLS, CDR2 YYNGEE. Trimming removed 5 bases from V and 1 base from J; junction bases left unmatched: 5. There are 14 residues in the CDR3. In DNA form, the CDR3 reads TGTGCCAGCAGTCTTAGCGGGCTCCAAGAGACCCAGTACTTC. Its protein is CASSLSGLQETQYF.

The gene calls are TRBV7-2 and TRBJ1-4; D is possibly TRBD1 (5 bases). Germline V gives CDR1 SGHTA, CDR2 FQGNSA. The length of the CDR3 is 15 residues. Trimming cost V 5 bases and J 8 bases, with 18 bases left between them. In DNA, the CDR3 is TGTGCCAGCAGCCCAGACGGGGGAAGGTACGAAAAACTGTTTTTT. It encodes CASSPDGGRYEKLFF.

J is TRBJ1-1 and V is TRBV6-5; 7 bases match TRBD1. With V trimmed by 4 bases and J by 3 bases, 5 bases remained unmatched. From germline, CDR1 is MNHEY and CDR2 SVGAGI. The CDR3 length is 14 residues. The CDR3 sequence is CASSSRGRDTEAFF. CDR3 DNA sequence: TGTGCCAGCAGTTCTAGGGGGCGAGACACTGAAGCTTTCTTT.

The rearrangement uses TRBV29-1 and TRBJ2-3; TRBD1 matches 9 bases. The CDR3 runs to 14 residues. Unmatched junction bases numbered 3, after V lost 4 bases and J lost 1 base. Germline assignment: CDR1 SQVTM and CDR2 ANQGSEA. CDR3 sequence reads: CSVVRDRGTDTQYF. The CDR3 DNA reads as TGCAGCGTTGTACGGGACAGGGGCACAGATACGCAGTATTTT.

This clone was observed a few times. The genes are TRBV28 and TRBJ1-1; no definite D call. Germline-derived CDR1 and CDR2 are MDHEN and SYDVKM. The CDR3 is 12 residues long. The V end was cut by 3 bases, the J end by 4 bases, with 6 bases between. CDR3 coding DNA: TGTGCCAGCAGTTTTAGCGGCACTGAAGCTTTCTTT. Translating it yields CASSFSGTEAFF.

This clone has only one observation. The chain uses TRBV28 and TRBJ2-5, with 7 positions matching TRBD1. Germline V lookup: CDR1 MDHEN, CDR2 SYDVKM. The V and J ends lost 6 bases and 1 base, in that order; junction bases with no gene match: 8. The CDR3 runs 15 residues. In nucleotides, the CDR3 is TGTGCCAGCAGCTCGCCCGGGACAGCCCAAGAGACCCAGTACTTC. Its translation: CASSSPGTAQETQYF.

The chain joins TRBV2 to TRBJ2-7, with 7 bases aligning to TRBD2. Looked up from germline, CDR1 is SNHLY and CDR2 is FYNNEI. Trimming at V came to 7 bases and at J to 4 bases, leaving 13 bases not matched to a gene. The CDR3 spans 15 residues. The CDR3 nucleotides read TGTGCCAGCAATGGAGGAGGCGGGAGAGGGTACGAGCAGTACTTC. Translated: CASNGGGGRGYEQYF.

This chain uses TRBV7-2 with TRBJ2-1; 8 bases are shared with TRBD1. V was pared by 2 bases and J by 8 bases, with 5 bases of the junction left unmatched. Germline CDR1 and CDR2: SGHTA and FQGNSA. CDR3 size: 14 residues. CDR3 nucleotide sequence: TGTGCCAGCAGCTTATCAGGGGGCTGGGATGAGCAGTTCTTC. Its translation is CASSLSGGWDEQFF.

This sequence joins TRBV9 and TRBJ2-5; TRBD1 aligns across 8 bases. Gene TRBJ2-7 matches the end of the DNA better, so the J call may be wrong. Germline-derived CDR1 and CDR2 are SGDLS and YYNGEE. The CDR3 runs 15 residues. CDR3 protein: CASSVETGDAYEQYF. CDR3 DNA sequence: TGTGCCAGCAGCGTAGAGACAGGGGACGCCTACGAGCAGTACTTC.

V and J are TRBV27 and TRBJ2-7, with D maybe TRBD1 (5 bases). This CDR3 region has 15 residues. The V end was cut by 4 bases, the J end by 0 bases, with 13 bases between. The germline V gene has CDR1 MNHEY and CDR2 SMNVEV (reference sequence). CDR3 region: CASSWLRTSSYEQYF. The CDR3, as DNA: TGTGCCAGCAGTTGGCTGCGGACAAGCTCCTACGAGCAGTACTTC.

The gene calls are TRBV9 and TRBJ2-6; 9 bases match TRBD2. The CDR3 has 18 residues. Per the germline V gene, CDR1 is SGDLS and CDR2 is YYNGEE. The V segment lost 2 bases and the J segment 0 bases; nucleotides outside the gene matches: 6. The DNA of the CDR3 is TGTGCCAGCAGCGTTTACCCTAGCGGGACCTCTGGGGCCAACGTCCTGACTTTC. Translation: CASSVYPSGTSGANVLTF.

This rearrangement joins TRBV9 to TRBJ1-1; D is unclear. Germline CDR1 is SGDLS and CDR2 is YYNGEE. V was clipped by 0 bases and J by 9 bases, with 12 bases between them. The CDR3 spans 13 residues. CDR3 amino acids: CASSVAVEGKAFF. CDR3 bases: TGTGCCAGCAGCGTAGCTGTCGAGGGTAAAGCTTTCTTT. Full variable domain (outside the CDR3, taken from reference TRBV9 and TRBJ1-1): DSGVTQTPKHLITATGQRVTLRCSPRSGDLSVYWYQQSLDQGLQFLIQYYNGEERAKGNILERFSAQQFPDLHSELNLSSLELGDSALYFCASSVAVEGKAFFGQGTRLTVV.

This chain joins TRBV2 and TRBJ1-5; TRBD1 aligns across 9 bases. CDR3 length equals 14 residues. The V gene end was trimmed by 3 bases and the J gene end by 6 bases; junction bases not matched to a gene: 3. The V gene's germline CDR1 is SNHLY and CDR2 FYNNEI. In nucleotides, the CDR3 is TGTGCCAGCAGTGAGGGACAGGGAGCTCAGCCCCAGCATTTT. It yields the protein CASSEGQGAQPQHF.

The chain uses TRBV28 and TRBJ2-7; possible D gene TRBD1, 6 bases. Germline CDR1 and CDR2: MDHEN and SYDVKM. The CDR3 consists of 12 residues. Between the trimmed V and J ends, which lost 6 bases and 4 bases, there was a span of 10 bases. CDR3 in amino acids: CASSPQGYEQYF. The CDR3 region has the DNA TGTGCCAGCAGCCCACAGGGATACGAGCAGTACTTC. Together with reference TRBV28 and TRBJ2-7, the CDR3 gives the full variable domain: DVKVTQSSRYLVKRTGEKVFLECVQDMDHENMFWYRQDPGLGLRLIYFSYDVKMKEKGDIPEGYSVSREKKERFSLILESASTNQTSMYLCASSPQGYEQYFGPGTRLTVT.

This chain uses TRBV7-2 with TRBJ1-1; 10 nucleotides line up with TRBD1. Per the germline V gene, CDR1 is SGHTA and CDR2 is FQGNSA. V dropped 3 bases and J dropped 5; count of bases not matched to a gene: 3. The CDR3 extends over 14 amino acids. The CDR3 is CASSFRTGGTEAFF. The CDR3 DNA reads TGTGCCAGCAGCTTTAGGACAGGGGGGACTGAAGCTTTCTTT. The whole variable domain, filled in from reference TRBV7-2 and TRBJ1-1, reads GAGVSQSPSNKVTEKGKDVELRCDPISGHTALYWYRQSLGQGLEFLIYFQGNSAPDKSGLPSDRFSAERTGGSVSTLTIQRTQQEDSAVYLCASSFRTGGTEAFFGQGTRLTVV.

J is TRBJ1-4 and V is TRBV5-1, with D possibly being TRBD1 (5 bases). The CDR3 consists of 16 residues. Germline lookup yields CDR1 SGHRS and CDR2 YFSETQ. V lost 2 bases, J lost 5 bases, and 16 bases lay in between. This CDR3 is CASSFGWRGGNEKLFF. CDR3 coding DNA: TGCGCCAGCAGCTTTGGATGGAGGGGAGGAAATGAAAAACTGTTTTTT.

Here the CDR3 reads CASSCPIKQGSSGNTIYF. The DNA of the CDR3 is TGTGCCAGCAGCTGCCCGATCAAACAGGGAAGCTCTGGAAACACCATATATTTT. The chain has TRBV27 and TRBJ1-3, with D possibly TRBD1 on 6 matching bases. Trimming cost V 6 bases and J 0 bases, with 21 bases left between them. The germline gives CDR1 MNHEY, CDR2 SMNVEV (reference sequence). This CDR3 has 18 amino acids.

This clone was detected only a few times. The V call is TRBV11-2, the J call TRBJ2-1; D is ambiguous. In germline, CDR1 is SGHAT, CDR2 FQNNGV. V lost 5 bases and J 0 bases, leaving 8 bases between the germline ends. This CDR3 has 14 residues. The CDR3 bases are TGTGCCAGCAGCCCCCTATCCTCCTACAATGAGCAGTTCTTC. Protein sequence: CASSPLSSYNEQFF.

The chain joins TRBV7-2 to TRBJ1-1; D possibly corresponds to TRBD1 (6 bases). V was trimmed by 6 bases and J by 0 bases, leaving 14 bases between them. Per germline, CDR1 SGHTA and CDR2 FQGNSA. The length of the CDR3 is 15 residues. The CDR3 sequence is CASRTQTGLNTEAFF. For the CDR3, the DNA is TGTGCCAGCAGAACACAGACAGGCCTGAACACTGAAGCTTTCTTT.